The entry below gives a single T cell receptor (beta chain) sequence along with its context. This sample is part of a study of shared clonotypes between healthy human individuals. Germline loops: CDR1 SGHDT, CDR2 YYEEEE. Trimming took 0 bases from V and 5 from J; bases not matched to a gene: 7. The CDR3 is 16 amino acids. TCRdb's table, derived via immunoSEQ multiplex PCR, lists solely in-frame clones and lacks some. The sample shows 170,000 or so clones, approximately 70% of them seen only once. This sequence originates from a man younger than 45 in good health. The sample consisted of memory CD4+ T cells sorted from blood. Documented subset: CD45RA-negative fraction. The V gene is TRBV5-6, the J gene TRBJ2-2; 7 nucleotides agree with TRBD2. CDR3 region: CASSLGRLAVTGELFF. The DNA for the CDR3 is TGTGCCAGCAGCTTGGGCCGGCTAGCGGTTACCGGGGAGCTGTTTTTT.